Listed here are 24 T cell receptor beta chains from one sample, sequenced in a study of T cell responses to AZD1222 COVID-19 vaccine. Using immunoSEQ multiplex PCR, the repertoire was profiled, and TCRdb retains in-frame clones only, with some absent. The sample lists 100,000 to 150,000 clones; more than 75% were seen once. The starting material was peripheral blood, obtained on day 0 of AZD1222 vaccination. The origin of the receptors is an adult in good health.

V and J are TRBV19 and TRBJ2-7; possible D gene TRBD2, 7 bases. V lost 6 bases and J 4 bases, leaving 16 bases between the germline ends. This CDR3 has 14 residues. Germline values: CDR1 LNHDA, CDR2 SQIVND (reference sequence). The CDR3 region is CASSLAGATYEQYF. CDR3 DNA: TGTGCCAGTAGCCTGGCGGGGGCAACGTACGAGCAGTACTTC. The full variable domain, its missing parts supplied by reference TRBV19 and TRBJ2-7, is DGGITQSPKYLFRKEGQNVTLSCEQNLNHDAMYWYRQDPGQGLRLIYYSQIVNDFQKGDIAEGYSVSREKKESFPLTVTSAQKNPTAFYLCASSLAGATYEQYFGPGTRLTVT.

This chain connects TRBV24-1 to TRBJ2-1, with TRBD1 as a possible D gene (5 bases). The V end was cut by 5 bases, the J end by 5 bases, with 6 bases between. CDR3 size: 12 residues. Germline V gives CDR1 KGHDR, CDR2 SFDVKD. In DNA form, the CDR3 reads TGTGCCACCAGTGGGACACACAATGAGCAGTTCTTC. Protein: CATSGTHNEQFF.

This clone was observed once. The rearrangement links TRBV15 to TRBJ2-3; 7 nucleotides line up with TRBD1. Germline-derived CDR1 and CDR2 are LNHNV and YYDKDF (reference sequence). The CDR3 consists of 16 residues. The trim removed 2 bases at V and 6 bases at J, leaving 11 bases unmatched. CDR3 bases: TGTGCCACCAGCAGACTCCGGGACAGTTCTTTGGATACGCAGTATTTT. It specifies CATSRLRDSSLDTQYF.

This clone was seen a handful of times. The chain links TRBV2 to TRBJ1-4; TRBD1 matches at 10 bases. This CDR3 is 14 amino acids long. Looked up from germline, CDR1 is SNHLY and CDR2 is FYNNEI. After removal of 6 bases from V and 7 bases from J, the junction contained 5 bases not matched to a gene. DNA for the CDR3: TGTGCCAGCAGGAACCGGGACAGGGGTGAAAAACTGTTTTTT. This sequence encodes CASRNRDRGEKLFF.

This clone was seen a single time. This rearrangement joins TRBV14 to TRBJ2-2; the D call may be TRBD1 or TRBD2 (5 bases each). Germline CDR1 is SGHDN and CDR2 is FVKESK. V was pared by 0 bases and J by 7 bases, with 9 bases between. The CDR3 is 14 residues long. The CDR3 here is CASSQERGYGELFF. CDR3 bases: TGTGCCAGCAGCCAAGAGAGGGGATACGGGGAGCTGTTTTTT.

This clone was found once. V usage is TRBV5-1 and J usage is TRBJ1-5, with D maybe TRBD1 (6 bases). V lost 0 bases, J lost 11 bases, and 15 bases lay in between. CDR1 is SGHRS and CDR2 is YFSETQ in the germline V gene. This CDR3 spans 14 amino acids. In DNA, the CDR3 is TGCGCCAGCAGCTTGGAGGGGGGAGGTAAGGCCCAGCATTTT. Amino acid sequence: CASSLEGGGKAQHF.

Written as DNA, the CDR3 is TGTGCCAGCAGCCCCGGGACACATAACGGCGAGCAGTACTTC. It translates to CASSPGTHNGEQYF. This rearrangement joins TRBV5-6 to TRBJ2-7; D perhaps matches TRBD1 (6 bases). Trimming removed 4 bases at V and 6 bases at J, with 17 bases between. This CDR3 contains 14 residues. In germline, CDR1 is SGHDT, CDR2 YYEEEE.

The chain links TRBV6-2 or TRBV6-3 to TRBJ1-2, with D possibly TRBD1 on 6 matching bases. Germline V CDR1 and CDR2: MNHEY, SVGEGT. This CDR3 has 11 amino acids. V was trimmed by 5 bases and J by 8 bases, leaving 9 bases between them. The DNA for the CDR3 is TGTGCCAGCAGTAATACAGGGGGCTACACCTTC. It codes for CASSNTGGYTF.

This clone was seen a few times. The chain couples TRBV7-3 to TRBJ2-4; the match to TRBD1 covers 8 bases. The CDR3 totals 13 residues. The germline V gene has CDR1 SGHTA and CDR2 FQGTGA. V lost 4 bases and J lost 8; bases outside the gene matches: 4. The CDR3 protein is CASSSYRGDIQYF. For the CDR3, the DNA is TGTGCCAGCAGCTCATACAGGGGGGACATTCAGTACTTC.

The CDR3 region has the DNA TGTGCCAGCAGCTCCCTGCCTGGAAACACCATATATTTT. Its protein is CASSSLPGNTIYF. The chain has TRBV11-1 and TRBJ1-3; D remains unclear. Germline CDR1 and CDR2: SGHAT and FQDESV (reference sequence). V lost 4 bases and J lost 2, with 6 bases in between. This CDR3 is 13 amino acids long.

This chain joins TRBV21-1 and TRBJ2-7. TRBV21-1 counts as a pseudogene. The CDR3 runs 15 residues. CDR3 DNA: TGTGCCAGCAGCAAAGGGGCCGAGACTTCCTACGAGCAGTACTTC. Its translation: CASSKGAETSYEQYF.

This chain links TRBV29-1 with TRBJ1-2, with 9 bases lining up with TRBD1. The V segment lost 7 bases and the J segment 4 bases; nucleotides outside the gene matches: 1. The CDR3 covers 11 residues. Germline V gives CDR1 SQVTM, CDR2 ANQGSEA. CDR3 sequence (DNA): TGCAGCGCGGGACAGGGCTATGGCTACACCTTC. It translates to CSAGQGYGYTF. Full variable domain (remainder filled in from reference TRBV29-1 and TRBJ1-2): SAVISQKPSRDICQRGTSLTIQCQVDSQVTMMFWYRQQPGQSLTLIATANQGSEATYESGFVIDKFPISRPNLTFSTLTVSNMSPEDSSIYLCSAGQGYGYTFGSGTRLTVV.

The genes are TRBV20-1 and TRBJ1-5; D is uncertain. Germline CDR1 is DFQATT and CDR2 is SNEGSKA (reference sequence). The V end was cut by 3 bases, the J end by 4 bases, with 10 bases between. There are 13 residues in the CDR3. The CDR3 reads CSASVGENQPQHF. The CDR3, as DNA: TGCAGTGCTAGTGTCGGGGAAAATCAGCCCCAGCATTTT.

The chain links TRBV28 to TRBJ2-2, with D maybe TRBD2 (5 bases). Trimming took off 7 bases at V and 5 bases at J, with 8 bases between the two ends. The CDR3 totals 12 residues. CDR1 and CDR2 (germline): MDHEN, SYDVKM. DNA of the CDR3: TGTGCCAGCAAAACGGGGACCGGGGAGCTGTTTTTT. It specifies CASKTGTGELFF.

The sample holds one count of this clone. This chain links TRBV10-2 with TRBJ1-1; TRBD1 is a possible D gene (5 bases). The CDR3 contains 14 residues. The germline V and J ends were trimmed by 7 bases and 6 bases, with 18 bases remaining between them. Germline V gene sequence: CDR1 WSHSY, CDR2 SAAADI. CDR3 loop: CASKGTAEVPEAFF. Here the CDR3 DNA reads TGCGCCAGCAAAGGGACTGCGGAGGTCCCTGAAGCTTTCTTT.

The J gene is TRBJ1-5, the V gene TRBV11-2, with 8 nucleotides matching TRBD1. V was pared by 5 bases and J by 2 bases, with 5 bases of the junction left unmatched. Germline CDR1 reads SGHAT; CDR2 reads FQNNGV. This CDR3 has 15 residues. CDR3 in DNA: TGTGCCAGCAGCCCACCGGGACAGGGCAATCAGCCCCAGCATTTT. Its protein product is CASSPPGQGNQPQHF.

This clone was seen only once. The chain joins TRBV6-6 to TRBJ2-3, with 8 bases aligning to TRBD2. Germline CDR1 is MNHNY and CDR2 is SVGAGI (reference sequence). J gave up 8 bases and V 6 bases, and 10 bases lay outside the gene matches. The CDR3 loop spans 14 amino acids. The CDR3 coding sequence is TGTGCCAGCAGGCCGGGACTAGAGTTTTTTACGCAGTATTTT. Protein product: CASRPGLEFFTQYF.

The genes are TRBV19 and TRBJ2-1, with D unresolved. Germline lookup yields CDR1 LNHDA and CDR2 SQIVND (reference sequence). The CDR3 loop spans 12 amino acids. Deletions cut 5 bases from V and 7 bases from J, with 9 bases between. The CDR3 DNA reads TGTGCCAGTAGTTCCAGATGGAATGAGCAGTTCTTC. The encoded protein is CASSSRWNEQFF.

The chain carries TRBV2 and TRBJ1-3; a weak D match, TRBD1 (5 bases). The CDR3 contains 14 residues. V was trimmed by 6 bases and J by 2 bases, leaving 11 bases between them. CDR1 and CDR2 from the germline V gene are SNHLY and FYNNEI. The CDR3 sequence is CASSRQKTGNTIYF. The CDR3 DNA reads as TGTGCCAGCAGCCGACAGAAGACTGGAAACACCATATATTTT.

The rearrangement uses TRBV6-2 or TRBV6-3 and TRBJ1-1; D is possibly TRBD1 (5 bases). This CDR3 spans 18 amino acids. V lost 0 bases and J lost 1, with 18 bases in between. Germline V lookup: CDR1 MNHEY, CDR2 SVGEGT. The chain's CDR3 is CASSYSSLRGLTNTEAFF. CDR3 nucleotides: TGTGCCAGCAGTTACTCTTCCCTTAGGGGCCTAACGAACACTGAAGCTTTCTTT.

The rearrangement joins TRBV6-6 to TRBJ2-7, with D possibly matching TRBD1 (7 bases). Trimming took off 6 bases at V and 0 bases at J, with 15 bases between the two ends. Germline CDR1 and CDR2: MNHNY and SVGAGI (reference sequence). The CDR3 runs to 15 residues. In nucleotides, the CDR3 is TGTGCCAGCAGGACGGGGGACAGCCCCTCCTACGAGCAGTACTTC. It translates to CASRTGDSPSYEQYF.

The chain has TRBV5-8 and TRBJ1-1; 7 bases map to TRBD1. CDR1 SGHTS and CDR2 YDEGEE come from the germline V gene. V lost 2 bases and J lost 0; bases outside the gene matches: 4. The CDR3 is 15 amino acids. This CDR3 reads CASSFGTAMNTEAFF. The CDR3 DNA reads TGTGCCAGCAGCTTCGGGACAGCCATGAACACTGAAGCTTTCTTT.

V and J are TRBV11-2 and TRBJ2-2; 9 bases map to TRBD2. After removal of 5 bases from V and 1 base from J, the junction contained 14 bases not matched to a gene. Germline values: CDR1 SGHAT, CDR2 FQNNGV. The CDR3 is 19 residues long. The CDR3 DNA sequence: TGTGCCAGCAGCCCATCCAAGAGCATAGCGGGAGAGAACACCGGGGAGCTGTTTTTT. Translated: CASSPSKSIAGENTGELFF. Supplemented by reference TRBV11-2 and TRBJ2-2, the full variable domain reads EAGVAQSPRYKIIEKRQSVAFWCNPISGHATLYWYQQILGQGPKLLIQFQNNGVVDDSQLPKDRFSAERLKGVDSTLKIQPAKLEDSAVYLCASSPSKSIAGENTGELFFGEGSRLTVL.

The V call is TRBV7-9, the J call TRBJ1-1; the D is unclear. V was clipped by 3 bases and J by 1 base, with 6 bases between them. Germline loops: CDR1 SEHNR, CDR2 FQNEAQ (reference sequence). The CDR3 loop spans 13 amino acids. As DNA, the CDR3 is TGTGCCAGCAGCTTTTCAGAGAACACTGAAGCTTTCTTT. It codes for CASSFSENTEAFF.